What follows is one T cell receptor beta chain and its context. Its matching antigen is unknown. This sample is drawn from a study of T cell repertoires in cytomegalovirus infection. Overall study context: Recently identified HLA-C-restricted CMV epitopes were used, and well-studied HLA-B-restricted CMV epitopes were used as well. Public TCR beta signatures marked donors with CMV infection and the matching HLA.

A single record per CDR3 protein comes from TCRdb applying MiXCR to the reads. The table includes 140,000 to 150,000 distinct CDR3 sequences, over 30% detected once. General study results and limits: What dominated the ex vivo response were HLA-C-restricted CMV-specific TCR beta clonotypes.

V was clipped by 0 bases and J by 3 bases, with 15 bases between them. Germline V gene sequence: CDR1 MGHRA, CDR2 YSYEKL. The length of the CDR3 is 16 residues. The chain carries TRBV4-1 and TRBJ2-7; the D gene is possibly TRBD2 (5 bases). The sequence derives from a human donor in good health (CMV status not recorded). Some clones in this sample may be carry-over from other donors' samples. Sequencing was performed on CD8+ T cells from cultured PBMCs, taken from culture after CMV antigen stimulation. CDR3 bases: TGCGCCAGCAGCCAAGATCGGTTCGGGGTTCTCTACGAGCAGTACTTC. Its translation is CASSQDRFGVLYEQYF.